The 3 T cell receptor beta chains given below trace back to one sample, sequenced in a study of T-cell reconstitution after alpha-beta-depleted transplantation in children. The library targeted TCRbeta and was prepared with unique molecular identifiers. TCRdb reprocessed the PCR reads with MiXCR, giving one entry per CDR3 protein. Of about a million distinct CDR3 sequences listed, roughly 29% were seen once; the top ten hold approximately 30%. The sequencing here drew on PBMCs, mostly from graft donor cells, taken 360 days after TCRalphabeta/CD19-depleted stem cell transplant. These receptors all stem from a boy less than two years old who had a stem cell transplant for SCID, so the T cells may come from the graft donor.

This chain uses TRBV4-2 with TRBJ2-2; D gene ambiguous. The CDR3 consists of 17 residues. CDR1 is LGHNA, CDR2 YNFKEQ, per germline. The germline V and J ends were trimmed by 1 base and 2 bases, with 14 bases remaining between them. The CDR3 bases are TGTGCCAGCAGCCAAGGCCGAAACAGACCAAACACCGGGGAGCTGTTTTTT. Amino acids: CASSQGRNRPNTGELFF.

In this sample, this clonotype turned up a few times. The chain joins TRBV12-3 or TRBV12-4 to TRBJ2-3, with TRBD1 matching 7 bases. Germline trimming cut 6 bases from V and 2 bases from J; bases unmatched to any gene: 17. The CDR3 covers 18 residues. The CDR3 protein is CASSPDRGRGSDTDTQYF. CDR3 in DNA: TGTGCCAGCAGCCCCGACCGGGGCAGGGGGTCCGACACAGATACGCAGTATTTT.

The chain uses TRBV30 and TRBJ1-4; D gene uncertain. V was pared by 2 bases and J by 8 bases, with 15 bases between. The CDR3 spans 14 residues. CDR1 and CDR2 (germline): GTSNPN, SVGIG (reference sequence). The CDR3 bases are TGTGCCTGGAGTCGAAAGACAAGCCCGGAAAAACTGTTTTTT. This sequence encodes CAWSRKTSPEKLFF.